A selection of T cell receptor beta chains follows, all from one sample in a study of T cell clones after liver transplantation. This table comes from immunoSEQ multiplex PCR, and its TCRdb copy is limited to in-frame clones, with some not included. The sample lists approximately 26,000 clones, about three quarters seen once, with about 2.6% in the top ten. Here the sequenced sample was CD4+ T cells from blood, taken before liver transplant. Receptors originate from a human donor who received a liver transplant. Both conserved end residues are part of each CDR3. The D gene is left open where the match is weak. Not every row has a clone size; where given, it reads once, few, many or a size class.

J: TRBJ1-1
V: TRBV5-8
size: NA
D: NA
DNA: TGTGCCAGCAGCTTGGCTCAGGGGAACACTGAAGCTTTCTTT
CDR3: CASSLAQGNTEAFF

J: TRBJ1-1
V: TRBV5-1
size: few
D: NA
DNA: TGCGCCAGCAGCACGGAAACCGGGGGCACTGAAGCTTTCTTT
CDR3: CASSTETGGTEAFF

J: TRBJ2-3
V: TRBV27
size: NA
D: TRBD2
DNA: TGTGCCAGCAGCCTCACCGGGACTAGAGGAGATACGCAGTATTTT
CDR3: CASSLTGTRGDTQYF

J: TRBJ1-2
V: TRBV10-3
size: NA
D: NA
DNA: TGTGCCATCAGTGACAGCTATGGCTACACCTTC
CDR3: CAISDSYGYTF

J: TRBJ1-4
V: TRBV4-3
size: NA
D: TRBD1
DNA: TGCGCCAGCAGCCAAGATCACGGGACAGGGTTTGAAAAACTGTTTTTT
CDR3: CASSQDHGTGFEKLFF

J: TRBJ2-2
V: TRBV7-8
size: NA
D: NA
DNA: TGTGCCAGCAGCTTAGGACGTAGCACCGGGGAGCTGTTTTTT
CDR3: CASSLGRSTGELFF

J: TRBJ2-5
V: TRBV5-1
size: NA
D: TRBD1
DNA: TGCGCCAGCAGCTTTAACCAGGGGGCCGTGGAGACCCAGTACTTC
CDR3: CASSFNQGAVETQYF

J: TRBJ1-2
V: TRBV15
size: NA
D: TRBD1
DNA: TGTGCCACCAGCAGAGACCTTGGTGGAGGGGGCGATGGCTACACCTTC
CDR3: CATSRDLGGGGDGYTF

J: TRBJ1-4
V: TRBV27
size: NA
D: NA
DNA: TGTGCCAGCAGTTTATCAGGGAGTAATGAAAAACTGTTTTTT
CDR3: CASSLSGSNEKLFF

J: TRBJ2-7
V: TRBV19
size: NA
D: TRBD1
DNA: TGTGCCAGTAGTAGTGGGACAGGGGGCTACGAGCAGTACTTC
CDR3: CASSSGTGGYEQYF

J: TRBJ1-5
V: TRBV5-6
size: medium-sized
D: TRBD1
DNA: TGTGCCAGCAGCTTGCGATCGGGATTGGGGACAGCTCGGAGGCAGCCCCAGCATTTT
CDR3: CASSLRSGLGTARRQPQHF

J: TRBJ2-3
V: TRBV14
size: medium-sized
D: NA
DNA: TGTGCCAGCAGCCCCTTTGCGGGAGATACGCAGTATTTT
CDR3: CASSPFAGDTQYF

J: TRBJ1-2
V: TRBV15
size: few
D: TRBD1
DNA: TGTGCCACCAGCAGAGAGGGACAGGGGAAGAACTATGGCTACACCTTC
CDR3: CATSREGQGKNYGYTF

J: TRBJ1-2
V: TRBV7-2
size: NA
D: TRBD1
DNA: TGTGCCAGCAGCGGGACAGCTAACTATGGCTACACCTTC
CDR3: CASSGTANYGYTF

J: TRBJ2-1
V: TRBV20-1
size: NA
D: TRBD2
DNA: TGCAGTGCTAGAGCGCGGGGGGAATTCTTC
CDR3: CSARARGEFF

J: TRBJ1-5
V: TRBV4-2
size: medium-sized
D: NA
DNA: TGTGCCAGCAGCCAAGCCTGGGACTACGATCAGCCCCAGCATTTT
CDR3: CASSQAWDYDQPQHF

J: TRBJ2-5
V: TRBV10-2
size: NA
D: TRBD2
DNA: TGCGCCACCCAGACTAGCGGGTTGGAGACCCAGTACTTC
CDR3: CATQTSGLETQYF

J: TRBJ2-2
V: TRBV4-3
size: NA
D: TRBD1
DNA: TGCGCCAGCAGCCAGATTCTGACAGGGGGTACCGGGGAGCTGTTTTTT
CDR3: CASSQILTGGTGELFF

J: TRBJ2-3
V: TRBV19
size: NA
D: NA
DNA: TGTGCCAGTAGTATAGATAAGGGAGGTCAGGGATCATATACGCAGTATTTT
CDR3: CASSIDKGGQGSYTQYF

J: TRBJ1-3
V: TRBV28
size: NA
D: TRBD1
DNA: TGTGCCAGCAGTGCCCGGACAGGTTGGGGGTACACCATATATTTT
CDR3: CASSARTGWGYTIYF

J: TRBJ2-3
V: TRBV13
size: NA
D: NA
DNA: TGTGCCAGCAGCCAGCTCCAGGGAGCCCACACAGATACGCAGTATTTT
CDR3: CASSQLQGAHTDTQYF

J: TRBJ2-5
V: TRBV14
size: once
D: TRBD2
DNA: TGTGCCAGCAGCCCACTGACTAGCGGGACACAAGAGACCCAGTACTTC
CDR3: CASSPLTSGTQETQYF

J: TRBJ1-4
V: TRBV7-2
size: NA
D: NA
DNA: TGTGCCAGCAGCCCCGGCAGGGAGACAGCTAATGAAAAACTGTTTTTT
CDR3: CASSPGRETANEKLFF

J: TRBJ2-1
V: TRBV6-1
size: NA
D: NA
DNA: TGTGCCAGCGTACCGCGGGGCTCCTACAATGAGCAGTTCTTC
CDR3: CASVPRGSYNEQFF